One sample yielded the 22 T cell receptor beta chains listed below, sequenced in a study of response to subunit inactivated influenza vaccine. TCRdb recomputed calls from the RT-PCR reads with MiXCR, one row per CDR3 protein. The top ten hold about 9.4% of the sample, which has 300,000 to 350,000 distinct CDR3 sequences, 20% to 25% seen once. Material: PBMCs from blood, obtained approximately 22 months after vaccination. These receptors were collected from a man between 50 and 75 years old who received an inactivated influenza vaccine.

The CDR3 sequence: CASMPLTLGGIGNQPQHF. As DNA, the CDR3 is TGTGCCAGTATGCCCTTGACCCTCGGGGGGATTGGCAATCAGCCCCAGCATTTT. This chain joins TRBV19 and TRBJ1-5; D is possibly TRBD1 (5 bases). Germline V gene lookup returns CDR1 LNHDA and CDR2 SQIVND (reference sequence). Trimming shortened V by 7 bases and J by 2 bases, and 24 bases separated the two germline ends. This CDR3 has 18 amino acids.

Only a few counts were recorded for this clonotype. J is TRBJ1-1 and V is TRBV29-1; D gene ambiguous. In germline, CDR1 is SQVTM, CDR2 ANQGSEA. The CDR3 sequence is 12 residues long. Trimming removed 8 bases at V and 3 bases at J, with 13 bases between. The CDR3 DNA sequence: TGCAGCATAAAGGACTCTGACACTGAAGCTTTCTTT. This gives the protein CSIKDSDTEAFF.

This clonotype appeared a single time. V and J are TRBV24-1 and TRBJ2-1; unclear D gene. In germline, CDR1 is KGHDR, CDR2 SFDVKD. V lost 3 bases to trimming and J lost 8 bases, with 16 bases between them. The CDR3 covers 15 residues. CDR3 loop: CATSDPGLLGDEQFF. CDR3 DNA: TGTGCCACCAGTGATCCGGGCCTCCTAGGCGATGAGCAGTTCTTC.

This clonotype has only a few counts. The gene calls are TRBV5-1 and TRBJ1-3; D is unclear. Germline V lookup: CDR1 SGHRS, CDR2 YFSETQ. The CDR3 covers 15 residues. V lost 2 bases to trimming and J lost 2 bases, with 11 bases between them. The chain's CDR3 is CASSFANFTGNTIYF. The DNA for the CDR3 is TGCGCCAGCAGCTTTGCAAATTTCACTGGAAACACCATATATTTT.

This clonotype has only a few counts. The rearrangement uses TRBV5-6 and TRBJ2-1; D gene uncertain. Germline V gene lookup returns CDR1 SGHDT and CDR2 YYEEEE. Trimming took off 4 bases at V and 9 bases at J, with 11 bases between the two ends. CDR3 length equals 12 residues. CDR3 sequence: CASSLRVGEQFF. Here the CDR3 DNA reads TGTGCCAGCAGCCTCCGGGTGGGTGAGCAGTTCTTC.

This chain links TRBV6-1 with TRBJ1-1, with a weak D call TRBD1 (6 bases). CDR1 and CDR2 (germline): MNHNS, SASEGT. This CDR3 is 16 amino acids long. With 10 bases removed from V and 0 bases from J, the gap between germline ends came to 21 bases. The CDR3 loop reads CATKPGHRLMNTEAFF. The CDR3, as DNA: TGTGCCACAAAACCGGGACACCGGCTTATGAACACTGAAGCTTTCTTT.

V is TRBV5-5 and J is TRBJ2-1; 11 nucleotides line up with TRBD2. Germline trimming cut 4 bases from V and 0 bases from J; bases unmatched to any gene: 3. The germline V gene encodes CDR1 SGHKS and CDR2 YYEKEE (reference sequence). The CDR3 sequence is 16 residues long. The CDR3 sequence is CASSTSGRSSYNEQFF. The CDR3 DNA reads as TGTGCCAGCAGCACTAGCGGGAGAAGCTCCTACAATGAGCAGTTCTTC.

The J gene is TRBJ2-5, the V gene TRBV6-5, with 8 bases matching TRBD2. V lost 4 bases, J lost 2 bases, and 9 bases stayed unmatched. Germline lookup yields CDR1 MNHEY and CDR2 SVGAGI. This CDR3 region has 16 residues. The CDR3: CASSSLGGGLQETQYF. The CDR3, as DNA: TGTGCCAGCAGTTCCCTAGGCGGGGGGCTTCAAGAGACCCAGTACTTC.

The rearrangement links TRBV28 to TRBJ2-7, with D possibly being TRBD1 (5 bases). CDR1 MDHEN and CDR2 SYDVKM come from the germline V gene. This CDR3 spans 13 amino acids. V was trimmed by 2 bases and J by 5 bases, leaving 10 bases between them. CDR3 in amino acids: CASSLQGRNEQYF. The CDR3 DNA sequence: TGTGCCAGCAGTTTACAGGGTAGGAACGAGCAGTACTTC.

This clonotype was counted at least ten times. The chain links TRBV20-1 to TRBJ1-5, with D possibly matching TRBD1 (5 bases). This CDR3 is built from 12 residues. Germline V gene lookup returns CDR1 DFQATT and CDR2 SNEGSKA (reference sequence). The ends were cut back, 6 bases at V and 3 bases at J, with 9 bases in the middle. DNA for the CDR3: TGCAGTGCAGACAGTTTCAATCAGCCCCAGCATTTT. As protein: CSADSFNQPQHF.

The rearrangement uses TRBV18 and TRBJ1-2; 12 bases are a match to TRBD1. Germline trimming cut 6 bases from V and 5 bases from J; bases unmatched to any gene: 7. This CDR3 contains 15 residues. CDR1 is KGHSH and CDR2 is LQKENI in the germline V gene. The CDR3 reads CASSTGTGGLYGYTF. In DNA form, the CDR3 reads TGTGCCAGCTCGACCGGGACAGGGGGCTTGTATGGCTACACCTTC. Looking up the rest from reference TRBV18 and TRBJ1-2 gives the full variable domain: NAGVMQNPRHLVRRRGQEARLRCSPMKGHSHVYWYRQLPEEGLKFMVYLQKENIIDESGMPKERFSAEFPKEGPSILRIQQVVRGDSAAYFCASSTGTGGLYGYTFGSGTRLTVV.

The V gene is TRBV5-4, the J gene TRBJ1-4; no clear D gene. CDR3 length: 15 residues. V was pared by 3 bases and J by 3 bases, with 12 bases between. Germline V gene lookup returns CDR1 SGHNT and CDR2 YYREEE (reference sequence). The CDR3 loop is CASSSSPGSNEKLFF. The CDR3, as DNA: TGTGCCAGCAGCTCGAGCCCTGGTTCTAATGAAAAACTGTTTTTT.

The count of this clonotype is one. V usage is TRBV6-2 or TRBV6-3 and J usage is TRBJ2-7, with TRBD1 as a possible D gene (6 bases). Trimming left V 3 bases short and J 5 bases short, with 11 bases between. The germline V gene has CDR1 MNHEY and CDR2 SVGEGT. CDR3 length equals 13 residues. The CDR3, as DNA: TGTGCCAGCAGTTATTTCCAGGGGAACGAGCAGTACTTC. Translated: CASSYFQGNEQYF.

This chain connects TRBV7-9 to TRBJ1-2, with 7 bases lining up with TRBD1. Unmatched junction bases numbered 0, after V lost 5 bases and J lost 0 bases. This CDR3 spans 13 amino acids. The V gene's germline CDR1 is SEHNR and CDR2 FQNEAQ (reference sequence). CDR3 region: CASSDRANYGYTF. The CDR3 DNA is TGTGCCAGCAGCGACAGGGCTAACTATGGCTACACCTTC.

J is TRBJ1-1 and V is TRBV11-3, with 9 bases lining up with TRBD1. This CDR3 comprises 16 residues. CDR1 is SGHNT, CDR2 YENEEA, per germline. J lost 0 bases, V lost 8 bases, and 10 bases had no gene match. The CDR3 DNA is TGTGCCAGCCCGGGACAGGGCGGGAGAGTGAACACTGAAGCTTTCTTT. Translating gives CASPGQGGRVNTEAFF. The full variable domain, with the rest looked up from reference TRBV11-3 and TRBJ1-1, is EAGVVQSPRYKIIEKKQPVAFWCNPISGHNTLYWYLQNLGQGPELLIRYENEEAVDDSQLPKDRFSAERLKGVDSTLKIQPAELGDSAVYLCASPGQGGRVNTEAFFGQGTRLTVV.

This clonotype occurred a few times. This sequence joins TRBV12-3 or TRBV12-4 and TRBJ2-3, with 8 bases fitting TRBD2. CDR3 length equals 13 residues. The ends lost 5 bases at V and 7 bases at J; junction bases unmatched: 5. The DNA for the CDR3 is TGTGCCAGCAGTCGGGGGGGCTTGAATACGCAGTATTTT. It encodes CASSRGGLNTQYF.

This clonotype was seen ten or more times. The rearrangement links TRBV7-2 to TRBJ1-5; 9 nucleotides match TRBD1. CDR3 length equals 15 residues. J was trimmed by 2 bases and V by 5 bases; bases with no gene match: 4. Germline V lookup: CDR1 SGHTA, CDR2 FQGNSA. CDR3 residues: CASSTRTGGNQPQHF. The CDR3 DNA is TGTGCCAGCAGCACTCGGACAGGGGGCAATCAGCCCCAGCATTTT.

This chain joins TRBV6-1 and TRBJ2-2; D remains ambiguous. Between the trimmed V and J ends, which lost 1 base and 6 bases, there was a span of 6 bases. The CDR3 loop spans 13 amino acids. The germline gives CDR1 MNHNS, CDR2 SASEGT. This chain's CDR3 is CASSEVVAGELFF. The CDR3 DNA reads TGTGCCAGCAGTGAAGTTGTAGCCGGGGAGCTGTTTTTT.

V usage is TRBV7-2 and J usage is TRBJ1-2; 9 nucleotides match TRBD1. V lost 6 bases, J lost 6 bases, and 5 bases stayed unmatched. The V gene's germline CDR1 is SGHTA and CDR2 FQGNSA. The CDR3 runs 13 residues. DNA for the CDR3: TGTGCCAGCAGGACCGGGACAGGGAATGGCTACACCTTC. It specifies CASRTGTGNGYTF.

The chain uses TRBV4-2 and TRBJ1-3; no clear D gene. This CDR3 contains 17 residues. Germline V gene data show CDR1 as LGHNA and CDR2 as YNFKEQ. The germline V and J ends were trimmed by 0 bases and 0 bases, with 12 bases remaining between them. As DNA, the CDR3 is TGTGCCAGCAGCCAAGATACCCCCAGTGGCTCTGGAAACACCATATATTTT. Translating gives CASSQDTPSGSGNTIYF.

This clonotype has a handful of counts. CDR3 sequence (DNA): TGTGCCAGCAGTTTATTTGGGACTAGCGCTTCTAAAAACATTCAGTACTTC. Encoded protein: CASSLFGTSASKNIQYF. The rearrangement uses TRBV12-3 or TRBV12-4 and TRBJ2-4; 10 nucleotides agree with TRBD2. This CDR3 has 17 amino acids. Trimming took 2 bases from V and 4 from J; bases not matched to a gene: 8.

This clonotype appeared a single time. The rearrangement links TRBV18 to TRBJ2-1; D is perhaps TRBD2 (6 bases). Per germline, CDR1 KGHSH and CDR2 LQKENI. Trimming left V 1 base short and J 7 bases short, with 20 bases between. The CDR3 has 17 residues. CDR3 bases: TGTGCCAGCTCACCACGAAATTTAAGGAGGGCCGGAAATGAGCAGTTCTTC. Amino acids: CASSPRNLRRAGNEQFF.